A selection of T cell receptor beta chains follows, all from one sample in a study of CD8 T cells in ankylosing spondylitis. One entry per CDR3 protein results from TCRdb running MiXCR on the 5' RACE reads. The sample consists of about 700,000 distinct CDR3 sequences, around 20% of them appearing once. The sample was blood, either unsorted or a sorted T cell fraction (not recorded which). These receptors originate from a male donor with ankylosing spondylitis. The CDR3 runs from the conserved cysteine through the conserved F or W. Each record gives: D gene, clone size, J gene, V gene, CDR3 DNA, CDR3 protein. A D gene is named only where the DNA matches it firmly. The size entry is marked missing in some rows and otherwise reads once, few, many or a size class.

-	-	TRBJ2-7	TRBV5-1	TGCGCCAGCAGGGAGGGAGCTCAAAGCTCCTACGAGCAGTACTTC	CASREGAQSSYEQYF
-	few	TRBJ1-2	TRBV3-1	TGTGCCAGCAGCCCCGGGCCCTTTAACTATGGCTACACCTTC	CASSPGPFNYGYTF
TRBD2	few	TRBJ2-7	TRBV6-5	TGTGCCAGCAGTTATCTAGCGGGGATGTACGAGCAGTACTTC	CASSYLAGMYEQYF
TRBD2	many	TRBJ2-1	TRBV5-1	TGTGCCAGCAGCTTACTAGCGGGGAGCTACAATGAGCAGTTCTTC	CASSLLAGSYNEQFF
-	-	TRBJ2-5	TRBV29-1	TGCAGCGTTGAAGTGCTGGTAGGAGGGGGAGCGGAGACCCAGTACTTC	CSVEVLVGGGAETQYF
TRBD2	few	TRBJ2-1	TRBV20-1	TGCAGTGCTAGAGATGGACTAGCGGGCTGGGAGCAGTTCTTC	CSARDGLAGWEQFF
-	-	TRBJ2-7	TRBV12-3/TRBV12-4	TGTGCCAGCAGTCCCGGGACAATAGACCGCTCCTACGAGCAGTACTTC	CASSPGTIDRSYEQYF
-	-	TRBJ1-1	TRBV12-3/TRBV12-4	TGTGCCAGCAGCCCCCAGGGAGTAGGCACTGAAGCTTTCTTT	CASSPQGVGTEAFF
TRBD1	-	TRBJ2-5	TRBV10-2	TGCGCCAGCAGTGAGTCGGGGACAGGCGAAGAGACCCAGTACTTC	CASSESGTGEETQYF
-	-	TRBJ2-5	TRBV7-2	TGTGCCAGCAGCCGACCCCCGGGACTTGGAGAGACCCAGTACTTC	CASSRPPGLGETQYF
-	-	TRBJ1-6	TRBV28	TGTGCCAGCAGTACCACAGGCGGTAGTTCACCCCTCCACTTT	CASSTTGGSSPLHF
TRBD1	many	TRBJ2-7	TRBV6-5	TGTGCCAGCAGTGTACAGGGGTACGAGCAGTACTTC	CASSVQGYEQYF
TRBD1	few	TRBJ2-3	TRBV15	TGTGCCACCAGCGAGGGACAGGGGGAGAGGACAGATACGCAGTATTTT	CATSEGQGERTDTQYF
TRBD1	-	TRBJ2-1	TRBV20-1	TGCAGTGCTATCCTCGGGACAGGGGTAGCGGATGAGCAGTTCTTC	CSAILGTGVADEQFF
TRBD2	-	TRBJ2-1	TRBV5-1	TGCGCCAGCAGCCCTGGGACTAGCGGGGGGGCCTACAATGAGCAGTTCTTC	CASSPGTSGGAYNEQFF
-	few	TRBJ2-5	TRBV5-1	TGCGCCAGCAGCGAATCACCCGGGGCAACGGTCCTACAAGAGACCCAGTACTTC	CASSESPGATVLQETQYF
-	-	TRBJ2-7	TRBV7-8	TGTGCCAGCAGCTTAGAGAAGGGGACCTACGAGCAGTACTTC	CASSLEKGTYEQYF
-	few	TRBJ1-6	TRBV6-2/TRBV6-3	TGTGCCAGCAGCTTCCAGAGGGACGTTGTTTCACCCCTCCACTTT	CASSFQRDVVSPLHF
-	-	TRBJ1-1	TRBV5-1	TGCGCCAGCAGCGACCAGTTAGGGTTGAACACTGAAGCTTTCTTT	CASSDQLGLNTEAFF
TRBD1	-	TRBJ1-2	TRBV20-1	TGCAGTGCTAGTAGTACAGGGGCGGTATATGGCTACACCTTC	CSASSTGAVYGYTF
-	-	TRBJ2-1	TRBV7-9	TGTGCCAGCAGCTTATTTGGGAGCGCCGCGTACAATGAGCAGTTCTTC	CASSLFGSAAYNEQFF
TRBD1	-	TRBJ1-1	TRBV7-8	TGTGCCAGCAGCTTAACGGACAGGGGATTGAACACTGAAGCTTTCTTT	CASSLTDRGLNTEAFF
-	-	TRBJ1-6	TRBV7-9	TGTGCCAGCAGCTTGGCGGGTGGTTTTACTTCACCCCTCCACTTT	CASSLAGGFTSPLHF
-	few	TRBJ2-7	TRBV5-1	TGCGCCAGCAGCCCTGTGGGGGGTGAGCAGTACTTC	CASSPVGGEQYF
-	few	TRBJ2-7	TRBV6-2/TRBV6-3	TGTGCCAGCTTAAGGGCGGGAAGATCCTACGAGCAGTACTTC	CASLRAGRSYEQYF
-	few	TRBJ2-2	TRBV27	TGTGCCAGCAGAACCCCCGGGACCGCTGACACCGGGGAGCTGTTTTTT	CASRTPGTADTGELFF
TRBD2	many	TRBJ2-1	TRBV28	TGTGCCAGCACCCTAGCGGTCGGATACAATGAGCAGTTCTTC	CASTLAVGYNEQFF
-	-	TRBJ1-1	TRBV29-1	TGCAGCGTTCAAGGGGGCACTGAAGCTTTCTTT	CSVQGGTEAFF
-	-	TRBJ2-7	TRBV3-1	TGTGCCAGCAGCCGCGGAGGTTGGGGGGAGCAGTACTTC	CASSRGGWGEQYF
-	-	TRBJ2-1	TRBV29-1	TGCAGCGTTGAGAGGGGGACGGGGGGCTCCTACAATGAGCAGTTCTTC	CSVERGTGGSYNEQFF